This T cell receptor (beta chain) was profiled in a study of shared T cell receptors in the human thymus. Profiled with immunoSEQ multiplex PCR; TCRdb holds only in-frame clones, not every one. The table records roughly 560,000 clones, roughly 74% of them present only once. The CDR3 covers 17 residues. The germline V gene has CDR1 MNHNS and CDR2 SASEGT. The V gene lost 4 bases and the J gene lost 5 bases, with 20 bases spanning the gap. This sample also belongs to another study, concerning human thymus T cells. According to that study: Among the donors, all were healthy Finnish infants having corrective surgery for congenital heart defects. Across thymic and blood repertoires, the usage of V and J genes appeared to be biased. Related research has reported that thymic repertoires overlap highly among unrelated individuals.

The sequencing sample was made of thymocytes. The chain recombines TRBV6-1 with TRBJ1-4; a possible D gene is TRBD1 (6 bases). This receptor was taken from a boy under two years old with a congenital heart defect. The CDR3 bases are TGTGCCAGCAGTGGTCACCGGGACACCTCCTTAAATGAAAAACTGTTTTTT. This sequence encodes CASSGHRDTSLNEKLFF.